This record concerns one TCR beta chain sequence. Its antigen is unknown. Nothing much larger sits one base from this clone, and base qualities are not available. Sequencing took place on an Illumina NovaSeq 6000. TCRalpha and TCRbeta cDNA libraries were built by 5'RACE with constant-segment primers, adding sample barcodes and unique molecular identifiers. Trizol reagent was used to extract RNA from every sample. Library amplification was performed in two PCR steps, and a second sample barcode and Illumina TruSeq adapters were introduced in the second step. Sequencing of the libraries was done on an Illumina NovaSeq, producing 2 x 150 bp paired-end reads. The authors' pipeline ran thus. The reads were demultiplexed and collapsed into UMI-guided consensus sequences using migec v1.2.7. Using mixcr v2.1.11, UMI consensuses were aligned to TRA and TRB V and J templates and then assembled into clonotypes. Expanded or contracted clonotypes were those called significant by both edgeR and NoisET, with noise models trained on biological replicates. For edgeR calls, the thresholds were a false discovery rate-adjusted p below 0.01 and a log2 fold-change of 1. As an exploratory analysis of dynamics, max-normalized trajectories of the 1000 most abundant clonotypes were examined with PCA combined with hierarchical clustering. Separately sequenced CD4+ and CD8+ repertoires were used to assign the CD4 or CD8 phenotype of responding clones. The public reads were reprocessed in TCRdb via fastp at Q25 and MiXCR, keeping in-frame beta chains. Every distinct CDR3 protein forms one entry, paired with its most common genes and DNA. TCRdb, rather than the study authors, made the V and J calls. The sample data list approximately 430,000 distinct CDR3 sequences, and more than 20% of these were observed just once. The ten largest account for roughly 14% of the sample.

V is trimmed back by 5 bases and J by 0 bases, and the junction contains 7 bases that no gene match accounts for. From the cysteine through the phenylalanine, the CDR3 covers 14 amino acids. Just CDR3 DNA is preserved here, 42 bases in frame from base 1. From the germline V gene (reference sequence), CDR1 is DFQATT and CDR2 is SNEGSKA. Ficoll-Paque density gradient centrifugation was used to isolate PBMCs. These data are taken from a study of T-cell memory formation after mild COVID-19 (dated by TCRdb to the early 2020s). Regarding the research as a whole: TCR sequence clusters from the two donors were found to be largely donor specific. In a couple of donors, T-cell clones that expanded and contracted after mild COVID-19 were followed by sequencing TCRalpha and TCRbeta repertoires longitudinally. The cohort comprised two young, previously healthy adult volunteers, one female and one male.

General study outcomes and caveats: Contracting CD4+ clones were found mainly in CM and EM memory subsets, while CD8+ clones were enriched in EMRA. Some responding clones were found in pre-infection memory, which suggests that pre-existing cross-reactive memory T cells took part in the SARS-CoV-2 response. Clones contracting from day 15 to 85 had balanced CD4/CD8 phenotypes, while a second wave expanding from day 15 to 37 was biased towards CD4+. The study included only a couple of mild cases, and larger cohorts that include severe cases with pre-infection samples were judged to be necessary. SARS-CoV-2 specificity was not confirmed for the second-wave clones peaking on day 37.

The clonotype originates from an adult woman who had mild COVID-19 (a few samples of this study predate the infection). The sample titles of this study are shuffled in the database, so cell type and time point are left out; the donor was told from shared clones. Sequencing was performed on PBMCs or a T cell subset sorted from them (not recorded which). The sequence joins TRBV20-1 to TRBJ2-7; 7 of the junction bases match TRBD2. The CDR3: CSAPPTGGSYEQYF. At the DNA level, the sequence is TGCAGTGCTCCCCCCACGGGGGGCTCCTACGAGCAGTACTTC.